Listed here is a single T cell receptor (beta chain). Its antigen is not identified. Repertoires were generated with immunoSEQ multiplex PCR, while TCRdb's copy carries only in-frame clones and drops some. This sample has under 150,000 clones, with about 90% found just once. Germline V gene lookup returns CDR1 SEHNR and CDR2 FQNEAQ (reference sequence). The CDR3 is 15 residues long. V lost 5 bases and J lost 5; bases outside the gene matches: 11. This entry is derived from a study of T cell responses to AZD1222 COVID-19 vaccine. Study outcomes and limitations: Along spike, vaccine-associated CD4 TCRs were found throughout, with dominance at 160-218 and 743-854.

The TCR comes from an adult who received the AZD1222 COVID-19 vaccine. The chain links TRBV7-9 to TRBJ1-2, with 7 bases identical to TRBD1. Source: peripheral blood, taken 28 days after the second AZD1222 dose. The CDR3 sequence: CASSRETETGYGYTF. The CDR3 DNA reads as TGTGCCAGCAGCCGAGAAACCGAGACAGGGTATGGCTACACCTTC.